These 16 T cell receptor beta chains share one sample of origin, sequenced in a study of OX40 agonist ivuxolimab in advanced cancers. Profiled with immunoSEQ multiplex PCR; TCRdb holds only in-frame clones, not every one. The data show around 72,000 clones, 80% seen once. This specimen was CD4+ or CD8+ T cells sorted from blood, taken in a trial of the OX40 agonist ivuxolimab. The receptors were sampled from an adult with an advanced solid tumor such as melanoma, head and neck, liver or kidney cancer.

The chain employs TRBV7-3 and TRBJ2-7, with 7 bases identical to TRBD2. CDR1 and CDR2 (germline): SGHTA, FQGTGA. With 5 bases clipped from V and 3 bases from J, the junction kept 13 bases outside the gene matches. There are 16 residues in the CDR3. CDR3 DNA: TGTGCCAGCAGCGCGGCGACTAGCTGGGGGTGCTACGAGCAGTACTTC. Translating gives CASSAATSWGCYEQYF.

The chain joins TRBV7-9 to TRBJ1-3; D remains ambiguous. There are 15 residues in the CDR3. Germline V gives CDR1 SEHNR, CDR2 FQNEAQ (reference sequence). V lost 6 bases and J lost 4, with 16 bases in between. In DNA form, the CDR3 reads TGTGCCAGCAGTACCTTTCGGGTTACCGGAAACACCATATATTTT. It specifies CASSTFRVTGNTIYF.

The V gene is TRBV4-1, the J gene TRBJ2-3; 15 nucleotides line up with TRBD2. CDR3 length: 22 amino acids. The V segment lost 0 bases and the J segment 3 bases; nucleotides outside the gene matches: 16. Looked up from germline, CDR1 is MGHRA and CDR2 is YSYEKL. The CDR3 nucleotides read TGCGCCAGCAGCCAAGACCTCAACATTATTGGACTAGCGGGGGGGCCGACAGATACGCAGTATTTT. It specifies CASSQDLNIIGLAGGPTDTQYF.

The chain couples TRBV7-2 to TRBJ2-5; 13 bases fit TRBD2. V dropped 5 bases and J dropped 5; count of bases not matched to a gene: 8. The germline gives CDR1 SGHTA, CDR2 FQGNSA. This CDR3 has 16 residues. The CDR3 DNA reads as TGTGCCAGCAGCGCCCGACTAGCGGGGGGTTGGGAGACCCAGTACTTC. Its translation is CASSARLAGGWETQYF.

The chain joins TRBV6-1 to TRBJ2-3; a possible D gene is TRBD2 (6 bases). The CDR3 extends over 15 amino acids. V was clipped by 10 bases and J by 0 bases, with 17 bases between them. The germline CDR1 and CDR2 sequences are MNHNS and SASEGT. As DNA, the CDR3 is TGTGCCATTCAACGGGCGGGAACTAGCACAGATACGCAGTATTTT. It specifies CAIQRAGTSTDTQYF.

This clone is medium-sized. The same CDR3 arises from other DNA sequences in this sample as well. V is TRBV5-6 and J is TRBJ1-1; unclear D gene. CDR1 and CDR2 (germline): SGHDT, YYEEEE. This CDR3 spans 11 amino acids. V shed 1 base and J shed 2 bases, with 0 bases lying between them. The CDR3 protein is CASSLNTEAFF. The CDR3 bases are TGTGCCAGCAGCTTGAACACTGAAGCTTTCTTT.

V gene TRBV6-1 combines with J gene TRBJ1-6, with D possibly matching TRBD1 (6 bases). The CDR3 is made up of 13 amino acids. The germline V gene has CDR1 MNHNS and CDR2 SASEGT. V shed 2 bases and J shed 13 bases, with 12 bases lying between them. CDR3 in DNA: TGTGCCAGCAGTGAAACTAGGGGGTCGCCCCTCCACTTT. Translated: CASSETRGSPLHF.

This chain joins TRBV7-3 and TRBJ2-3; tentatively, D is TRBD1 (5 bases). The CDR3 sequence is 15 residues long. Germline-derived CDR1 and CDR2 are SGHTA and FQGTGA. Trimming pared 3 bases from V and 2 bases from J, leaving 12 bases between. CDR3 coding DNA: TGTGCCAGCAGCTTGGGGTCTGGGGCCACAGATACGCAGTATTTT. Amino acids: CASSLGSGATDTQYF.

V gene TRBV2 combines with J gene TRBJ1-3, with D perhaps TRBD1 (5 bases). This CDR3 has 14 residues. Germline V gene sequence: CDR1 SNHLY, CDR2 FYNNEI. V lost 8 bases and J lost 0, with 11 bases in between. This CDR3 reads CASRSGFSGNTIYF. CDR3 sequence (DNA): TGTGCCAGCCGGTCAGGGTTCTCTGGAAACACCATATATTTT.

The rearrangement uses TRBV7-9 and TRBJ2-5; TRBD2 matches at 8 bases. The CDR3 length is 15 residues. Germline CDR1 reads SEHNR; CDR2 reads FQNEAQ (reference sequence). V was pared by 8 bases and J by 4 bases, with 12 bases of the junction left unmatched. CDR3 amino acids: CASGPERGGGETQYF. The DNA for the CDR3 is TGTGCCAGCGGACCAGAACGGGGGGGCGGAGAGACCCAGTACTTC.

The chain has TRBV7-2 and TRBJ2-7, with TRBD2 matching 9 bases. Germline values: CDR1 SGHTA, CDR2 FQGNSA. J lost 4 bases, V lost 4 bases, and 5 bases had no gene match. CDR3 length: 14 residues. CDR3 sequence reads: CASSWASGKYEQYF. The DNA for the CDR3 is TGTGCCAGCAGCTGGGCTAGCGGGAAGTACGAGCAGTACTTC.

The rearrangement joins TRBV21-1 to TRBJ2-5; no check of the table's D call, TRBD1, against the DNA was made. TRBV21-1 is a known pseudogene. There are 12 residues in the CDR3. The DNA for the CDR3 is TGTGCCAGCAGTGAAGGGGGAGAGACCCAGTACTTC. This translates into CASSEGGETQYF.

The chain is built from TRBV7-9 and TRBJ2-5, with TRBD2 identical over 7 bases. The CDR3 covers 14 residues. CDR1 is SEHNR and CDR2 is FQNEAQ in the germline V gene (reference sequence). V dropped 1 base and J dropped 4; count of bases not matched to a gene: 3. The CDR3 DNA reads TGTGCCAGCAGCTTAGAAGCGGGATCAGAGACCCAGTACTTC. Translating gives CASSLEAGSETQYF.

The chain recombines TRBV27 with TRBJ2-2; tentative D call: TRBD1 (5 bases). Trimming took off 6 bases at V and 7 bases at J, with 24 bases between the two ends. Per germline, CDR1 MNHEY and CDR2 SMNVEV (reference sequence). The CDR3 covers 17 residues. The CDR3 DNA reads TGTGCCAGCAGGGCCAGCAAAGGGGAAATTTCCGTCGGGGAGCTGTTTTTT. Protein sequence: CASRASKGEISVGELFF.

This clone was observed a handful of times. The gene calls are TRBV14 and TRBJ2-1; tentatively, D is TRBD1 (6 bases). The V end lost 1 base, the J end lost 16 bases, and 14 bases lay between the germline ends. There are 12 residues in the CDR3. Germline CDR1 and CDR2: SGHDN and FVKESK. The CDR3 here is CASSQGGRGAFF. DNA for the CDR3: TGTGCCAGCAGCCAAGGGGGGCGCGGCGCATTCTTC.

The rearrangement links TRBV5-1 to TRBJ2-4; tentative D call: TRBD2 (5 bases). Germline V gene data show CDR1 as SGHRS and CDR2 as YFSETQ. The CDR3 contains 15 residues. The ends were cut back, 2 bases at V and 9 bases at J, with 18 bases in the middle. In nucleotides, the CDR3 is TGCGCCAGCAGCTTCAGAAGCGGTAGCAATGGCATTCAGTACTTC. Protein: CASSFRSGSNGIQYF. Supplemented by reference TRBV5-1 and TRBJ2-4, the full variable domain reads KAGVTQTPRYLIKTRGQQVTLSCSPISGHRSVSWYQQTPGQGLQFLFEYFSETQRNKGNFPGRFSGRQFSNSRSEMNVSTLELGDSALYLCASSFRSGSNGIQYFGAGTRLSVL.